The 4 T cell receptor beta chains listed next were all sequenced from one sample in a study of OX40 agonist ivuxolimab in advanced cancers. TCRdb keeps only in-frame clones here, not all; method: immunoSEQ multiplex PCR. This sample has fewer than 55,000 clones, with over 80% found just once. The sequencing used CD4+ or CD8+ T cells sorted from blood, collected in a trial of the OX40 agonist ivuxolimab. These receptors originate from an adult with an advanced solid tumor such as melanoma, head and neck, liver or kidney cancer.

This rearrangement joins TRBV28 to TRBJ1-4; TRBD1 matches at 10 bases. The CDR3 is 14 amino acids. J gave up 5 bases and V 5 bases, and 2 bases lay outside the gene matches. CDR1 is MDHEN and CDR2 is SYDVKM in the germline V gene. The CDR3 bases are TGTGCCAGCAGTCCGGGACAGGGGAATGAAAAACTGTTTTTT. Translation gives CASSPGQGNEKLFF.

V usage is TRBV2 and J usage is TRBJ2-2; TRBD1 aligns across 10 bases. This CDR3 contains 16 residues. V lost 7 bases and J lost 4; bases outside the gene matches: 9. CDR1 and CDR2 from the germline V gene are SNHLY and FYNNEI. CDR3: CASISSDRGRTGELFF. The CDR3 DNA sequence: TGTGCCAGCATCTCCTCCGACAGGGGGCGCACCGGGGAGCTGTTTTTT.

The CDR3 is CASSPGTSGRGNEQFF. For the CDR3, the DNA is TGTGCCAGCAGCCCAGGGACTAGCGGGAGGGGGAATGAGCAGTTCTTC. The rearrangement links TRBV9 to TRBJ2-1, with 16 nucleotides matching TRBD2. This CDR3 has 16 residues. From germline, CDR1 is SGDLS and CDR2 YYNGEE. After removal of 4 bases from V and 7 bases from J, the junction contained 5 bases not matched to a gene.

The CDR3 reads CASSLSYNEQFF. In DNA, the CDR3 is TGTGCCAGCAGTTTATCCTACAATGAGCAGTTCTTC. J is TRBJ2-1 and V is TRBV28; D is unresolved. Trimming left V 1 base short and J 2 bases short, with 0 bases between. Germline V CDR1 and CDR2: MDHEN, SYDVKM. CDR3 length equals 12 residues.